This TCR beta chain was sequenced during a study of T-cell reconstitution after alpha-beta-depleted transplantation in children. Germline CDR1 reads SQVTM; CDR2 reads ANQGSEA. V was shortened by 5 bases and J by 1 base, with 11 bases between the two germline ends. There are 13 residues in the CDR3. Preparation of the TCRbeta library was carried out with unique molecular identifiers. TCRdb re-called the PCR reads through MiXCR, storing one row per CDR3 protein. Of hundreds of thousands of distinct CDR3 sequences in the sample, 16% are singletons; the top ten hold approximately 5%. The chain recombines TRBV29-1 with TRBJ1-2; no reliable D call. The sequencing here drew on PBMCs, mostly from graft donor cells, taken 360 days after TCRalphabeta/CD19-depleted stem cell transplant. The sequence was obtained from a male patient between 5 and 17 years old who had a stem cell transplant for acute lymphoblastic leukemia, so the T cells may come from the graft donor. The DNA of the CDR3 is TGCAGCGTTTCCGGACGGGGTAACTATGGCTACACCTTC. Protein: CSVSGRGNYGYTF.